The T cell receptor (beta chain) described here comes from a study of blood T cell repertoires in COVID-19 (dated by TCRdb to the early 2020s). At the level of the whole study: Samples covering the acute and convalescent phases of COVID-19 were provided by collaborators in the United States, Italy and Spain. The material from the prospective study consisted of cDNA or gDNA derived from T cells, B-cell-depleted T cells, or PBMCs. Deeply sampled blood TCRbeta repertoires from subjects exposed to, actively infected with, or recovered from COVID-19 were included in the dataset. The repertoires were made available in a free public database intended to serve as a resource for research on the immune response to SARS-CoV-2. Samples were obtained from the ongoing ImmuneRACE study (first 160 participants) and from roughly 1,300 subjects provided by 6 global collaborators. Sample metadata almost always included a de-identified subject ID, COVID-19 status, age in years and sex. HLA class I and class II types, where available, came from metadata supplied by the sample provider rather than from assay-based typing. Findings and caveats that apply to the study as a whole: The amount of clinical and demographic metadata varied by source and participant and was provided uncurated.

Based on the germline V gene, the CDR1 and CDR2 sequences are MDHEN and SYDVKM. Counted from cysteine to phenylalanine, this CDR3 has 15 amino acids. The DNA shown is the 45-base CDR3, in frame from base 1. The V and J ends are trimmed by 5 bases and 0 bases, leaving 8 bases between them. The immunoSEQ Assay, a bias-controlled multiplex PCR, was used to amplify TCRbeta CDR3 regions from genomic DNA. The study's own analysis went as follows. The number of nucleated cells in each sample was estimated by amplification of reference gene primers within the assay. Sequence reads were collapsed and filtered to measure the absolute abundance of every unique TCRbeta CDR3 rearrangement. For each sample, productive Simpson clonality was calculated as the square root of Simpson's diversity index over productive rearrangements. TCRdb obtained this table from immuneACCESS and retained in-frame rearrangements with V and J assigned. These tables miss some clones; where compared with another copy, unresolved V genes account for less than half of the shortfall, and the remainder is unexplained. The V and J calls and clone size come from that table; D and trimming were worked out from the DNA. The sample table shows approximately 85,000 clones, and around 91% are seen once. The ten largest clones capture roughly 4.5% of the sample.

Collaborating institutions collected whole blood in K2EDTA tubes following their own protocols. For TCRbeta analysis, collaborators shipped samples as frozen whole blood, isolated PBMCs, or DNA extracted from either of those sample types. The table lists this clone with a few counts. It has no known antigen specificity. No base quality values were provided; no much bigger clone lies one nucleotide off. This receptor chain uses TRBV28 and TRBJ1-6, with the D gene too uncertain to name. The material sequenced was peripheral blood. The sequence derives from an elderly woman with active or convalescent COVID-19. The DNA is as follows: TGTGCCAGCAGTGAAGACATCTCCTATAATTCACCCCTCCACTTT. This is translated as CASSEDISYNSPLHF.